This TCR beta chain was recorded in a study of metastatic and nonmetastatic thyroid tumors. Whole-study context: Comparison of repertoires was carried out across blood and tumor or nodule tissue from malignant and benign thyroid patients.

No treatment had been given to any patient before thyroid surgery. Germline loops: CDR1 KGHDR, CDR2 SFDVKD. This CDR3 spans 15 amino acids. Trimming took off 2 bases at V and 7 bases at J, with 14 bases between the two ends. Findings and limits, study-wide: Benign nodules reportedly had significantly lower TCR beta diversity than malignant thyroid tumors in blood and tumor.

In the authors' methods: It was from CDR3 differences across clinicopathological groups that a distant-metastasis classifier for papillary thyroid cancer was built. TCRdb used MiXCR to call clones anew from the PCR reads. The V and J calls and clone size come from TCRdb's table, not from the authors' own analysis. The table has tens of thousands of clones, less than 30% seen once. In the case of this clone: The antigen is unknown.

The sample comprised blood. J is TRBJ1-5 and V is TRBV24-1, with D perhaps TRBD1 (6 bases). The sequence derives from a female donor with papillary thyroid cancer or a benign thyroid nodule (not recorded which). Some clones in this sample may be carry-over from other donors' samples. The CDR3 bases are TGTGCCACCAGTGATTCCGGGACATGGGACCAGCCCCAGCATTTT. Amino acids: CATSDSGTWDQPQHF.